A selection of T cell receptor beta chains follows, all from one sample in a study of CD8 T cells in seronegative destructive rheumatoid arthritis. Sequencing was performed with immunoSEQ multiplex PCR; in TCRdb, only in-frame clones are kept and a portion is missing. The repertoire has 10,000 to 15,000 clones, roughly four fifths of them found once; the top ten carry over 25%. The source material was CD8+ T cells from blood. Receptors were obtained from a woman aged 30-49 years with seronegative destructive rheumatoid arthritis. CDR3s include the opening cysteine and the closing phenylalanine or tryptophan. D genes are given only for firm matches. The listing skips clone size in some rows; elsewhere it reads once, few, many or a size class.

>TRBD1|-|TRBJ2-4|TRBV6-1
CASSHQGEWDIQYF
TGTGCCAGCAGTCATCAGGGGGAATGGGACATTCAGTACTTC
>TRBD1|-|TRBJ2-1|TRBV4-2
CASSQEGQGADSYNEQFF
TGTGCCAGCAGCCAAGAGGGACAGGGGGCTGATTCCTACAATGAGCAGTTCTTC
>-|-|TRBJ2-1|TRBV7-9
CATLATLDPYNEQFF
TGTGCCACACTAGCCACCCTCGATCCCTACAATGAGCAGTTCTTC
>TRBD1|-|TRBJ1-5|TRBV5-5
CASSFLPGTALQPQHF
TGTGCCAGCAGCTTCCTTCCCGGGACAGCACTTCAGCCCCAGCATTTT
>TRBD1|once|TRBJ1-5|TRBV27
CASSIQGDQPQHF
TGTGCCAGCAGTATACAGGGGGATCAGCCCCAGCATTTT
>TRBD1|-|TRBJ2-5|TRBV2
CASIRDRGQETQYF
TGTGCCAGCATTCGCGACAGGGGGCAAGAGACCCAGTACTTC
>TRBD2|-|TRBJ2-3|TRBV11-3
CASSLAVGLAGETDTQYF
TGTGCCAGCAGCTTAGCTGTGGGACTAGCGGGGGAGACAGATACGCAGTATTTT
>-|-|TRBJ2-1|TRBV4-1
CASSFAGRQFF
TGCGCCAGCTCATTTGCGGGGAGGCAGTTCTTC
>-|-|TRBJ1-5|TRBV27
CASSLGLSNQPQHF
TGTGCCAGCAGTTTGGGGCTGAGCAATCAGCCCCAGCATTTT
>TRBD1|-|TRBJ2-2|TRBV28
CASSSGQARDTGELFF
TGTGCCAGCAGCTCCGGACAGGCAAGGGACACCGGGGAGCTGTTTTTT
>-|-|TRBJ2-7|TRBV15
CATGKRDRSYEQYF
TGTGCCACCGGAAAAAGAGACAGATCCTACGAGCAGTACTTC
>TRBD1|-|TRBJ1-5|TRBV30
CAWSLGDRVRRQPQHF
TGTGCCTGGTCTCTAGGGGACAGGGTAAGGCGACAGCCCCAGCATTTT
>-|once|TRBJ1-2|TRBV19
CASSIQGTFYGYTF
TGTGCCAGTAGTATCCAGGGTACCTTCTATGGCTACACCTTC
>-|-|TRBJ2-1|TRBV4-1
CASSTRGNEQFF
TGCGCCAGCAGCACTCGCGGAAATGAGCAGTTCTTC
>TRBD1|-|TRBJ2-2|TRBV5-1
CATSPDRDRRILGELFF
TGCGCCACCTCCCCGGACAGGGACAGAAGGATACTTGGGGAGCTGTTTTTT
>TRBD1|-|TRBJ1-3|TRBV7-9
CASRASGTDFGGNTIYF
TGTGCCAGCAGAGCCTCCGGGACAGATTTCGGTGGAAACACCATATATTTT
>TRBD1|-|TRBJ1-2|TRBV19
CASTTGGHYGYTF
TGTGCCAGTACGACAGGGGGGCACTATGGCTACACCTTC
>-|medium-sized|TRBJ1-1|TRBV10-3
CAIGWSGTEAFF
TGTGCCATCGGATGGAGTGGCACTGAAGCTTTCTTT
>TRBD2|-|TRBJ2-3|TRBV6-6
CASGSSGGRDTQYF
TGTGCCAGCGGATCTAGCGGGGGCAGAGATACGCAGTATTTT
>TRBD1|-|TRBJ1-1|TRBV28
CASSRSPTGWYTEAFF
TGTGCCAGCAGCCGATCCCCGACAGGGTGGTACACTGAAGCTTTCTTT
>-|-|TRBJ2-1|TRBV2
CASSDGGASFYNEQFF
TGTGCCAGCAGTGACGGAGGGGCTTCATTTTACAATGAGCAGTTCTTC
>TRBD1|-|TRBJ1-2|TRBV28
CASSYPGQGAGYTF
TGTGCCAGCAGTTACCCTGGACAGGGGGCAGGCTACACCTTC
>TRBD1|-|TRBJ1-3|TRBV7-6
CASSEQGAAGNTIYF
TGTGCCAGCAGTGAACAGGGGGCTGCTGGAAACACCATATATTTT
>-|-|TRBJ1-3|TRBV11-2
CASSLRFGGETFSGNTIYF
TGTGCCAGCAGCTTGAGATTCGGGGGTGAGACGTTCTCTGGAAACACCATATATTTT
>-|-|TRBJ2-3|TRBV7-6
CASSLLRDTQYF
TGTGCCAGCAGCCTTCTTCGGGATACGCAGTATTTT
>TRBD2|-|TRBJ2-7|TRBV7-9
CASSAGQRGDYEQYF
TGTGCCAGCAGCGCGGGCCAGCGGGGGGACTACGAGCAGTACTTC
>-|-|TRBJ2-5|TRBV4-1
CASSQEDSNLETQYF
TGCGCCAGCAGCCAAGAGGACAGTAACCTAGAGACCCAGTACTTC
>TRBD1|-|TRBJ2-7|TRBV6-1
CASSEAWDRTYEQYF
TGTGCCAGCAGTGAAGCGTGGGACAGAACCTACGAGCAGTACTTC
>-|-|TRBJ2-1|TRBV27
CASSPGTANEQFF
TGTGCCAGCAGTCCCGGGACTGCGAATGAGCAGTTCTTC
>TRBD2|-|TRBJ2-7|TRBV5-5
CASSPTSGGGYEQYF
TGTGCCAGCAGCCCCACTAGCGGGGGGGGCTACGAGCAGTACTTC
>TRBD2|-|TRBJ2-3|TRBV6-4
CASSETSGTDTQYF
TGTGCCAGCAGTGAGACTAGCGGCACAGATACGCAGTATTTT